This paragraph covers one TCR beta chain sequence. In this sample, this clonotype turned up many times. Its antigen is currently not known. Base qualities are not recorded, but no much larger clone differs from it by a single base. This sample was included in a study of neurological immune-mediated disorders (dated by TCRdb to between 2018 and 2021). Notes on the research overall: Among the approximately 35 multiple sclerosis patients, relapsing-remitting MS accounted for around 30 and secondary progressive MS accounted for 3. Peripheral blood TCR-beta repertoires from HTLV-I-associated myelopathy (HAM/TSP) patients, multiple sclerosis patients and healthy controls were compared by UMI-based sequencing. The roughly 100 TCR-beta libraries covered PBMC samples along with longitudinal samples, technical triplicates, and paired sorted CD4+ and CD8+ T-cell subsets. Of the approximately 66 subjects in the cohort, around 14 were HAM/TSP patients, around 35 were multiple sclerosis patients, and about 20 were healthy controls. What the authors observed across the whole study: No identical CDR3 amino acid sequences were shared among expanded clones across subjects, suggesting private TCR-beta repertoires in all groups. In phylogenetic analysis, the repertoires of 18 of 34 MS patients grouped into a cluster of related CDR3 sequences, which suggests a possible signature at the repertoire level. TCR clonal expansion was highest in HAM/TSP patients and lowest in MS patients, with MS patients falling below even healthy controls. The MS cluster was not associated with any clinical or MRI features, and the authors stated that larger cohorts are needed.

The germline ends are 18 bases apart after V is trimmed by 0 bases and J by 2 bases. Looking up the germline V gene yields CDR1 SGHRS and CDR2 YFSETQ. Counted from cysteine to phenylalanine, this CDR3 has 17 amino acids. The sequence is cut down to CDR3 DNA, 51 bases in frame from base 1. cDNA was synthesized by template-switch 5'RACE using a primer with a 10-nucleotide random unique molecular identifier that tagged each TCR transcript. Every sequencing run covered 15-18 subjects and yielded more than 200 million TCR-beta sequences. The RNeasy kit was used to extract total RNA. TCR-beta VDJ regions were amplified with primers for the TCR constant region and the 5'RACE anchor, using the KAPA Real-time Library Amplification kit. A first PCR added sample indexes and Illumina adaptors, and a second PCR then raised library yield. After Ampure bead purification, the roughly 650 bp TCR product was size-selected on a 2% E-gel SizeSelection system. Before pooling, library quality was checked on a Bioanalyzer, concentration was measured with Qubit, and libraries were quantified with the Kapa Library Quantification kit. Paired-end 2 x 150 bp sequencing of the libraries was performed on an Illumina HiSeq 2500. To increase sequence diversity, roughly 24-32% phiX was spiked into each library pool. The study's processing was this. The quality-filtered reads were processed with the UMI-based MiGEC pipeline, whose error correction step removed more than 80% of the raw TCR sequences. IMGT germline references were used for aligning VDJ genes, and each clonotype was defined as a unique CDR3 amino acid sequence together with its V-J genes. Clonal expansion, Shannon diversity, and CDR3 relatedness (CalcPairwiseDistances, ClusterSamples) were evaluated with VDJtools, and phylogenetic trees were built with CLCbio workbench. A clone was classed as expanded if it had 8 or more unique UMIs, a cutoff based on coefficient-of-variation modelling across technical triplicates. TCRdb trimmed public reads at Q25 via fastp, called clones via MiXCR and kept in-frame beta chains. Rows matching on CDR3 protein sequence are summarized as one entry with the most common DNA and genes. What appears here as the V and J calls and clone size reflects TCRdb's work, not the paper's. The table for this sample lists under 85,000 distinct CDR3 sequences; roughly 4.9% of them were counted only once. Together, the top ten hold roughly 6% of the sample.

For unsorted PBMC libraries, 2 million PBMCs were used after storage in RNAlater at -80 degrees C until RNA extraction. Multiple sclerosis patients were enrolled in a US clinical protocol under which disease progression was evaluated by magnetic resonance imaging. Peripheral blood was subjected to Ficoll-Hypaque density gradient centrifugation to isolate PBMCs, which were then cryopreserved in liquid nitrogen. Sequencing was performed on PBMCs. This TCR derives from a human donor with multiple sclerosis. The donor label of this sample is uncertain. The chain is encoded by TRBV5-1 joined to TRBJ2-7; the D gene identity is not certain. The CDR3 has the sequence CASSLAISSDGPYEQYF. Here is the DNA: TGCGCCAGCAGCTTGGCCATTTCTTCGGACGGACCCTACGAGCAGTACTTC.